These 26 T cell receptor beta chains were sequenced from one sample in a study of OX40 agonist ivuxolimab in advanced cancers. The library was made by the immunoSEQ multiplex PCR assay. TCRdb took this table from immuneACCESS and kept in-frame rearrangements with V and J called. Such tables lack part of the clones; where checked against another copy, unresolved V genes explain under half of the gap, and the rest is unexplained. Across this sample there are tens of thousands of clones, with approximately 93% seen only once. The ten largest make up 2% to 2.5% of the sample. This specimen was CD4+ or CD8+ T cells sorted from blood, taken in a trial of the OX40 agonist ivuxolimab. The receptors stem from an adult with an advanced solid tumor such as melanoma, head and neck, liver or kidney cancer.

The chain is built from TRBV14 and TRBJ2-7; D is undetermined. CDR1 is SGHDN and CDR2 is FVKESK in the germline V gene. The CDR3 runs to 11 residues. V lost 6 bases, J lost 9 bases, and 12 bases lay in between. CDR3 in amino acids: CASSRHDGQYF. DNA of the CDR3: TGTGCCAGCAGTCGACATGATGGGCAGTACTTC.

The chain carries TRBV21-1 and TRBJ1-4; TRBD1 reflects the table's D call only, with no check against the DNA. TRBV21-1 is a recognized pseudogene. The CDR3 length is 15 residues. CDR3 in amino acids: CASSKVTPTNEKLFF. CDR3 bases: TGTGCCAGCAGCAAAGTCACACCCACTAATGAAAAACTGTTTTTT.

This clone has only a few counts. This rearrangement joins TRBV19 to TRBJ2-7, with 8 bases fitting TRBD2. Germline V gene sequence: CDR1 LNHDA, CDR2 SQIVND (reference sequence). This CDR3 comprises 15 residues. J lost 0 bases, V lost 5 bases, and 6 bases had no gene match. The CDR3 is CASSQAGALSYEQYF. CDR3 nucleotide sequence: TGTGCCAGTAGTCAAGCGGGGGCCCTCTCCTACGAGCAGTACTTC. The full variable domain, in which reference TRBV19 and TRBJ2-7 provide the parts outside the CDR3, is DGGITQSPKYLFRKEGQNVTLSCEQNLNHDAMYWYRQDPGQGLRLIYYSQIVNDFQKGDIAEGYSVSREKKESFPLTVTSAQKNPTAFYLCASSQAGALSYEQYFGPGTRLTVT.

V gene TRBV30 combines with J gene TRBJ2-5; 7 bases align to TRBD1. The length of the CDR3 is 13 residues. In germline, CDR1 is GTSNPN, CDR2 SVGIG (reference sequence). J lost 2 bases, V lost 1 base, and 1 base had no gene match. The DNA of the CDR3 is TGTGCCTGGAGTGCGGGACAGCAAGAGACCCAGTACTTC. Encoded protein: CAWSAGQQETQYF.

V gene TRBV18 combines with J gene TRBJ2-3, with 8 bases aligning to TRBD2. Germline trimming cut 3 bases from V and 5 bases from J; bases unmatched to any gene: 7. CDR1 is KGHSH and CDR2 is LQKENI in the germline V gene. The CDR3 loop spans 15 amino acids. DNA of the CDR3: TGTGCCAGCTCACCTGCGGGGGGCAGGGGAGATACGCAGTATTTT. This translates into CASSPAGGRGDTQYF.

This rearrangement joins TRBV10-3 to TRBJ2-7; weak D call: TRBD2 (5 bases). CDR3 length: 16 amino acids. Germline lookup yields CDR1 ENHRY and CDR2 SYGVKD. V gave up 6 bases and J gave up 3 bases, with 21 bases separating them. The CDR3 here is CAISRDPGPSGYEQYF. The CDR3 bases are TGTGCCATCAGCCGTGATCCCGGACCGAGCGGCTACGAGCAGTACTTC.

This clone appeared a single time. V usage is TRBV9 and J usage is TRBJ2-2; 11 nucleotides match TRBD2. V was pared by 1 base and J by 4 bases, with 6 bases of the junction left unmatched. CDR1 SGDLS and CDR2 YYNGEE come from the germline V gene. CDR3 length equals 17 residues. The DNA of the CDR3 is TGTGCCAGCAGCGTAAGTGCTAGCGGGAGGACCACCGGGGAGCTGTTTTTT. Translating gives CASSVSASGRTTGELFF.

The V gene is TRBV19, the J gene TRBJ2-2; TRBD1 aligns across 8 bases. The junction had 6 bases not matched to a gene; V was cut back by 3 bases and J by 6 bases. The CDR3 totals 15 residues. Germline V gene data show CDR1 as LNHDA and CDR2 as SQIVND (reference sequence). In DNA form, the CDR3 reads TGTGCCAGTAGTATTGTGACAGGGGTCCCCGGGGAGCTGTTTTTT. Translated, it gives CASSIVTGVPGELFF.

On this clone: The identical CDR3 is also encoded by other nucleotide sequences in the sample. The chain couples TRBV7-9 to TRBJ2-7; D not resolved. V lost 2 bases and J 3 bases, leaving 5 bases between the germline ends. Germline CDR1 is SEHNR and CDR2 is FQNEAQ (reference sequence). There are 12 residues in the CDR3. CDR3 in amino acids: CASSLLGYEQYF. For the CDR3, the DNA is TGTGCCAGCAGCTTACTGGGCTACGAGCAGTACTTC.

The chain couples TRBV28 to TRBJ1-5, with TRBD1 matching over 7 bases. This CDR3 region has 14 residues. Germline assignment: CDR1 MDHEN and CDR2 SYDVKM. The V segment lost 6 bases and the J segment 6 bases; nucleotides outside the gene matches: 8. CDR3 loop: CASRGQLRGQPQHF. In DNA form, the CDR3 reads TGTGCCAGCAGGGGACAGCTCAGGGGTCAGCCCCAGCATTTT.

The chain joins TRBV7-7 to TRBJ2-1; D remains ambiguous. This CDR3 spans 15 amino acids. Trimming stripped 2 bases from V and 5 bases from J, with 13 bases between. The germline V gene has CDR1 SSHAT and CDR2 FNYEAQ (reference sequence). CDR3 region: CASSLSIGTHNEQFF. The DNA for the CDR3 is TGTGCCAGCAGCTTATCTATTGGCACCCACAATGAGCAGTTCTTC.

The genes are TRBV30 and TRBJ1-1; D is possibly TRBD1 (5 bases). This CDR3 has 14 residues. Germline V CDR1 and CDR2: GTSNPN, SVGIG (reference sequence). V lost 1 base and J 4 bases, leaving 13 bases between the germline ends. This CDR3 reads CAWSDNRFPTEAFF. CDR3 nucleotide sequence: TGTGCCTGGAGTGACAACAGGTTCCCCACTGAAGCTTTCTTT.

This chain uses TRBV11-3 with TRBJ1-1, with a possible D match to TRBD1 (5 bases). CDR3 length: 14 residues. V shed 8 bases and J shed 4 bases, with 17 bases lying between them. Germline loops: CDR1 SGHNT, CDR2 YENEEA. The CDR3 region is CASAPFAGSTEAFF. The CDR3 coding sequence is TGTGCCAGCGCCCCCTTTGCAGGGAGCACTGAAGCTTTCTTT.

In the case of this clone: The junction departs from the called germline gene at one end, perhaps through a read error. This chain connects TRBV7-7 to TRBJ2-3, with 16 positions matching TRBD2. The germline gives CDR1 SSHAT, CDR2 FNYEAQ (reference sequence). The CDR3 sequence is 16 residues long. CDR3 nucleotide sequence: TGTGCTAGCAGCTCGGGACTAGCGGGGGGGGCAGATACGCAGTATTTT. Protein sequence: CASSSGLAGGADTQYF.

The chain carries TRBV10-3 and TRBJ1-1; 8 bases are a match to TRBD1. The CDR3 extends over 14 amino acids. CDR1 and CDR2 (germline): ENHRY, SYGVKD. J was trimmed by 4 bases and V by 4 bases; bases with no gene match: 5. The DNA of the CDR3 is TGTGCCATCAGTGTCACAGGGGGGACCACTGAAGCTTTCTTT. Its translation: CAISVTGGTTEAFF.

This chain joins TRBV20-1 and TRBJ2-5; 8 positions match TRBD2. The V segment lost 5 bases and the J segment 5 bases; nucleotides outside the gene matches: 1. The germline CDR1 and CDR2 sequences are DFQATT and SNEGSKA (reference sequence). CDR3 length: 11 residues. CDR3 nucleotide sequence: TGCAGTGCTTCGGGGGGGGAGACCCAGTACTTC. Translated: CSASGGETQYF.

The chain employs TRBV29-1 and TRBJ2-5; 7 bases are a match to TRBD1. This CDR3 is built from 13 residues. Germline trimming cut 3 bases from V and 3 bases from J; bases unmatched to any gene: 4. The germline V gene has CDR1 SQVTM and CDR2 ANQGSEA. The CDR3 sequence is CSVDGTDKETQYF. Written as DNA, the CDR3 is TGCAGCGTTGATGGGACAGATAAAGAGACCCAGTACTTC.

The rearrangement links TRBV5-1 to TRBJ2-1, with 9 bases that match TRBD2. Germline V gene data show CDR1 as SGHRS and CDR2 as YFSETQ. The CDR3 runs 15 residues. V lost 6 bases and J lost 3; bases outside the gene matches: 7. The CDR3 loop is CASNIVAGVYNEQFF. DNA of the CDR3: TGCGCCAGCAACATTGTAGCGGGAGTCTACAATGAGCAGTTCTTC.

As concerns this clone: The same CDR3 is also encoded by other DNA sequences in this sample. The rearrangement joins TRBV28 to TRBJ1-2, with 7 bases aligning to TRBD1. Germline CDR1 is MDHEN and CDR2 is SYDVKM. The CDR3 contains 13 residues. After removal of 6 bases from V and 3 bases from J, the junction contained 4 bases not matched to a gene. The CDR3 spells CASRSGTDYGYTF. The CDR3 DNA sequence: TGTGCCAGCAGATCCGGGACAGACTATGGCTACACCTTC.

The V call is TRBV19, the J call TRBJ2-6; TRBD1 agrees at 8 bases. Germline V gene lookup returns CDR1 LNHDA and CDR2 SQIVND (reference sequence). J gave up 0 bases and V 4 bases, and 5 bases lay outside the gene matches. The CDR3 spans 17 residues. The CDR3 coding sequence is TGTGCCAGTAGTAGGGGGACAGGTTTCTCTGGGGCCAACGTCCTGACTTTC. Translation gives CASSRGTGFSGANVLTF. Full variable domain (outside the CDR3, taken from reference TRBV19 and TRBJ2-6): DGGITQSPKYLFRKEGQNVTLSCEQNLNHDAMYWYRQDPGQGLRLIYYSQIVNDFQKGDIAEGYSVSREKKESFPLTVTSAQKNPTAFYLCASSRGTGFSGANVLTFGAGSRLTVL.

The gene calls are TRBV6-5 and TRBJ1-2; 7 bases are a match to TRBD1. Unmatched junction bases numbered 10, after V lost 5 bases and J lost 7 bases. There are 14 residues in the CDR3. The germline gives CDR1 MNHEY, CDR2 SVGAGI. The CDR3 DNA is TGTGCCAGCAGTCCCCTTGGGACAGAGGCTGGCTACACCTTC. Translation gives CASSPLGTEAGYTF.

CDR3 sequence reads: CASGLVLRGRLIGELFF. The CDR3 DNA reads as TGTGCTAGTGGTTTGGTACTCCGGGGGCGCCTAATCGGGGAGCTGTTTTTT. The V gene is TRBV12-5, the J gene TRBJ2-2; either TRBD1 or TRBD2 may supply D (6 bases each). From germline, CDR1 is LGHNT and CDR2 FRNRAP. The CDR3 covers 17 residues. Trimming took 0 bases from V and 7 from J, leaving 18 bases between them.

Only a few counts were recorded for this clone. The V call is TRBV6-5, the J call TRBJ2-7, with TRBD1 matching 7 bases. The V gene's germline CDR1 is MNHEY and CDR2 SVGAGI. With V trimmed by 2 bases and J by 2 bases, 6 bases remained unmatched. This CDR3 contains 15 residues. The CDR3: CASSYTTGNTYEQYF. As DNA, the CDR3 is TGTGCCAGCAGTTACACGACAGGGAACACCTACGAGCAGTACTTC.

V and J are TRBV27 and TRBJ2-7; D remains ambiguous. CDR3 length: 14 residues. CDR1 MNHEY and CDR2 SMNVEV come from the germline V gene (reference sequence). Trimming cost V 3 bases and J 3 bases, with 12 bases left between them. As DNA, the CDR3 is TGTGCCAGCAGTTTTCAGGAGAGAGGCTACGAGCAGTACTTC. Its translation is CASSFQERGYEQYF.

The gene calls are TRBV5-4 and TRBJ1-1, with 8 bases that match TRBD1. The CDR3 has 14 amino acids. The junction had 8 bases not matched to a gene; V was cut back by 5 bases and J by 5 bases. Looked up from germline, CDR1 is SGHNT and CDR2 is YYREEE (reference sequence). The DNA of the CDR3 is TGTGCCAGCAGTCGGGGACAGGCTTGGACTGAAGCTTTCTTT. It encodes CASSRGQAWTEAFF.

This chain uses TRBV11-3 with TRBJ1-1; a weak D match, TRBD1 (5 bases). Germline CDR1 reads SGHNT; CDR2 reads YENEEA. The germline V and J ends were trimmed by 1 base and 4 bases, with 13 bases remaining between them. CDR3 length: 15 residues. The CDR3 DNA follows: TGTGCCAGCAGCTTAGTGGGCATTCAGGGCACTGAAGCTTTCTTT. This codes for CASSLVGIQGTEAFF.